This TCR beta chain comes out of a study of tumor and adjacent non-tumor tissue in lung cancer. Looked up from germline, CDR1 is SGHAT and CDR2 is FQNNGV. The CDR3 is made up of 14 amino acids. No cell sorting was done before RNA was extracted from the tissue. Details on this clonotype: The junction departs from the called germline gene at one end, perhaps through a read error.

TCRbeta libraries were built with three rounds of nested PCR, modified from ARM-PCR. TCRdb re-derived calls from the multiplex PCR reads in MiXCR, one entry per CDR3 protein. The table includes approximately 150,000 distinct CDR3 sequences, roughly 66% detected once. The sample taken for sequencing was lung tumor tissue. J is TRBJ2-7 and V is TRBV11-2; perhaps TRBD2 as D (6 bases). The TCR originated in a man in his fifties or sixties with small cell lung cancer. CDR3 DNA sequence: TGCGCCAGCAGCAGACCAGCGGCTGGGGGGGAGCAGTACTTC. Translated: CASSRPAAGGEQYF.